The present T cell receptor (beta chain) was sequenced within a study of blood T cell repertoires in COVID-19. Study-wide background: Italy, Spain and the United States were the sources of the convalescent and acute COVID-19 samples.

Per the germline V gene, CDR1 is LNHDA and CDR2 is SQIVND (reference sequence). V shed 2 bases and J shed 9 bases, with 14 bases lying between them. This CDR3 is built from 14 residues. In the original analysis: From reference gene primer amplification, estimates of nucleated cell counts were derived. Generated by immunoSEQ multiplex PCR, the TCRdb table keeps only in-frame clones and is missing some. V and J calls and clone size are as listed in that table; D and trimming were resolved from the DNA. The sample includes approximately 300,000 clones, over 75% of them seen just once. Which cohort a participant joined came from the clinical history participants gave. Donors in Cohort 3 counted as recovered after two negative PCRs, clearance, or symptom resolution.

The chain uses TRBV19 and TRBJ2-1, with D perhaps matching TRBD1 (7 bases). This clonotype was sampled from a woman aged 25 to 45 who had recovered from COVID-19. Sequenced input: PBMCs or T cells enriched from blood (not recorded which). The CDR3 region has the DNA TGTGCCAGTAGTATACCCCCCCAGGGGGGTGAGCAGTTCTTC. Translation: CASSIPPQGGEQFF. Supplemented by reference TRBV19 and TRBJ2-1, the full variable domain reads DGGITQSPKYLFRKEGQNVTLSCEQNLNHDAMYWYRQDPGQGLRLIYYSQIVNDFQKGDIAEGYSVSREKKESFPLTVTSAQKNPTAFYLCASSIPPQGGEQFFGPGTRLTVL.